This T cell receptor beta chain derives from a study of blood T cell repertoires in COVID-19. The overall study: Sites in the United States, Italy and Spain provided acute and convalescent COVID-19 samples. In each case, the material was cDNA or gDNA derived from T cells, B-cell-depleted T cells, or PBMCs.

Per the study methods: For nucleated cells, counts were estimated from reference gene primer amplification. Using immunoSEQ multiplex PCR, the repertoire was profiled, and TCRdb retains in-frame clones only, with some absent. D and trimming come from the DNA, and the V and J calls and clone size come from that table. Here the sample spans more than 200,000 clones, around 88% being singletons. The germline CDR1 and CDR2 sequences are SGHAT and FQNNGV. J was trimmed by 1 base and V by 1 base; bases with no gene match: 7. This CDR3 region has 16 residues. The material sequenced was peripheral blood. The J gene is TRBJ2-7, the V gene TRBV11-2, with 7 bases aligning to TRBD1. This TCR was recovered from a man of 80 years or more with acute or convalescent COVID-19. The CDR3 here is CASSLGQGPGSYEQYF. As DNA, the CDR3 is TGTGCCAGCAGCTTAGGACAGGGACCCGGGTCCTACGAGCAGTACTTC.